The entry below gives a single T cell receptor beta chain sequence along with its context. What it recognizes is unknown. Germline CDR1 reads MNHEY; CDR2 reads SMNVEV (reference sequence). The germline V and J ends were trimmed by 5 bases and 6 bases, with 12 bases remaining between them. The CDR3 is 13 residues long. PCR amplification relied on 60 Vbeta primers (plus 13 Jbeta primers). Sequencing was performed with immunoSEQ multiplex PCR; in TCRdb, only in-frame clones are kept and a portion is missing. Of 180,000 or so clones in the sample, 75% were seen once. This specimen belongs to a study of cytomegalovirus exposure and HLA in healthy donors. Overall study context: Of several hundred genotyped donors, approximately 84% clustered with self-reported Caucasian donors. Study-wide points: Overall, roughly 150 TCR beta chains were annotated as cytomegalovirus-associated.

The sequenced material came from PBMCs. The V gene is TRBV27, the J gene TRBJ2-3; D might be TRBD2 (6 bases). The TCR originated in a woman aged 35 to 49 in good health and CMV-seropositive. The CDR3 DNA follows: TGTGCCAGCAGTCCATGGAGCGGGGATACGCAGTATTTT. Encoded protein: CASSPWSGDTQYF.